The T cell receptor beta chain described here comes from a study of early T cells in non-severe SARS-CoV-2 infection. This clonotype was counted many times. TCRdb itself ran the 5' RACE reads through MiXCR, one entry per CDR3 protein. This sample has roughly 80,000 distinct CDR3 sequences, with roughly 10% found just once. CDR3 size: 12 residues. Trimming left V 3 bases short and J 3 bases short, with 5 bases between. Germline V lookup: CDR1 LGHNT, CDR2 FRNRAP. The sample here was whole blood, taken at baseline. The receptor's source is an adult who was a healthcare worker with PCR-confirmed SARS-CoV-2 infection or an uninfected control (not recorded which). The chain recombines TRBV12-5 with TRBJ2-5; no reliable D call. CDR3 sequence (DNA): TGTGCTAGTGGTTTAGCAGAAGAGACCCAGTACTTC. Translating it yields CASGLAEETQYF.